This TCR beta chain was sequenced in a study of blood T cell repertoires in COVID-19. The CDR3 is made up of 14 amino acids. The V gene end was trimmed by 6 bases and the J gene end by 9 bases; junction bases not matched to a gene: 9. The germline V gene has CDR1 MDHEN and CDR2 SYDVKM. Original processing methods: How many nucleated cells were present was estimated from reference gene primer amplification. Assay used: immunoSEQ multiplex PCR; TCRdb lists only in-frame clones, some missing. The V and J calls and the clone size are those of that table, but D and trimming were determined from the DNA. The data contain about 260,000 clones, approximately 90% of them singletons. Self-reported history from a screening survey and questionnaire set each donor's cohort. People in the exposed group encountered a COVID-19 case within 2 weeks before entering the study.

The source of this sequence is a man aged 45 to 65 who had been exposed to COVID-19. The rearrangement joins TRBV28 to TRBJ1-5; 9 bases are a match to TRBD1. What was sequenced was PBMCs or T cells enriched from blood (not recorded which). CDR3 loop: CASSQTGGARPQHF. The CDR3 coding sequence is TGTGCCAGCAGCCAGACAGGGGGGGCACGGCCCCAGCATTTT.